Below, one TCR beta chain is given with its context. The data stem from a study of blood T cell repertoires in COVID-19. Generated by immunoSEQ multiplex PCR, the TCRdb table keeps only in-frame clones and is missing some. The sample carries roughly 99,000 clones, around 88% recorded once. The CDR3 consists of 18 residues. Trimming removed 3 bases from V and 5 bases from J, with 25 bases in between. This TCR derives from a man aged 50 to 60 with active or convalescent COVID-19. V and J are TRBV23-1 and TRBJ1-2; D perhaps matches TRBD1 (6 bases). TRBV23-1 is an open reading frame whose function is uncertain. The sample was peripheral blood. In DNA form, the CDR3 reads TGCGCCAGCAGTCAGGGTTCTAACAGGGTTTCTAGGCTATATGGCTACACCTTC. Residues: CASSQGSNRVSRLYGYTF.